The rows below give T cell receptor beta chains drawn from one sample of a study of blood T cell repertoires in COVID-19. Measured with immunoSEQ multiplex PCR; TCRdb has only the in-frame clones, and not every one. The data show some 100,000 clones, with around 85% seen just once and roughly 12% held by the top ten. The sample was peripheral blood. Source of these receptors: a human donor in a cohort sampled during active COVID-19. The CDR3 runs from the conserved cysteine through the conserved F or W. D genes are given only for firm matches. A clone size is listed for some rows: how often the clone was seen (once, few, many), or a class if it is expanded.

V,size,D,J,DNA,CDR3
TRBV7-2,once,TRBD1,TRBJ2-6,TGTGCCAGCAGCTTATGGGACAGGGGAGGCAACGTCCTGACTTTC,CASSLWDRGGNVLTF
TRBV11-2,once,TRBD1,TRBJ2-2,TGTGCCAGCAGCCTACGACAGGGTGGGACCGGGGAGCTGTTTTTT,CASSLRQGGTGELFF
TRBV7-9,-,-,TRBJ1-6,TGTGCCAGCAGCTCAGGGTGGGCTCCCCTCCACTTT,CASSSGWAPLHF
TRBV19,-,-,TRBJ2-6,TGTGCCAGTAGTAATATCGGGATCCCCTCGTCTGGGGCCAACGTCCTGACTTTC,CASSNIGIPSSGANVLTF
TRBV19,once,TRBD2,TRBJ2-1,TGTGCCAGTAGTCTCTCCGGGACTACCTACAATGAGCAGTTCTTC,CASSLSGTTYNEQFF
TRBV19,-,TRBD1,TRBJ2-7,TGTGCCAGTAGTATGTACAGGGGGAACCTCTACGAGCAGTACTTC,CASSMYRGNLYEQYF
TRBV5-5,-,-,TRBJ1-1,TGTGCCAGCAGCCTTCAGGGATTTGGCACTGAAGCTTTCTTT,CASSLQGFGTEAFF
TRBV4-1,-,-,TRBJ1-1,TGCGCCAGCAGCCAAGCCAGGGCGAAGGCTGAAGCTTTCTTT,CASSQARAKAEAFF
TRBV11-2,-,-,TRBJ2-5,TGTGCCAGCAGCTTAGTACTAGGAGAGACCCAGTACTTC,CASSLVLGETQYF
TRBV7-8,-,-,TRBJ1-5,TGTGCCAGCAGCTTAGGACTATCAGGAGGTCAGCCCCAGCATTTT,CASSLGLSGGQPQHF
TRBV10-3,-,-,TRBJ1-1,TGTGCCATCAGTGGCAGTGACAGATTGAACACTGAAGCTTTCTTT,CAISGSDRLNTEAFF
TRBV18,few,-,TRBJ2-6,TGTGCCAGCTCACCACTCTCGACAGCATCCTCTGGGGCCAACGTCCTGACTTTC,CASSPLSTASSGANVLTF
TRBV30,-,TRBD1,TRBJ1-6,TGTGCCTGGAGCGCGGACAGGGGTTTTTCACCCCTCCACTTT,CAWSADRGFSPLHF
TRBV19,once,-,TRBJ1-5,TGTGCCAGTAGTATAGCTCTAAATCAGCCCCAGCATTTT,CASSIALNQPQHF
TRBV7-8,once,TRBD1,TRBJ1-1,TGTGCCAGCAGCTCCTGGACAGGGGAGTACGGTGAAGCTTTCTTT,CASSSWTGEYGEAFF
TRBV6-1,-,TRBD1,TRBJ1-4,TGTGCCAGCAGTGTGGGACAGGGCCGAAGCTTAGCTAAGAATGAAAAACTGTTTTTT,CASSVGQGRSLAKNEKLFF
TRBV5-1,few,-,TRBJ2-3,TGCGCCAGCAGCGTGAGGGTCGAAAGGTCAGATACGCAGTATTTT,CASSVRVERSDTQYF
TRBV6-4,-,-,TRBJ1-1,TGTGCCAGCAAGCAAGCTTTCTTT,CASKQAFF
TRBV2,-,-,TRBJ1-1,TGTGCCAGCAGACTCCGGGACACTTTTCGCGCGAACACTGAAGCTTTCTTT,CASRLRDTFRANTEAFF
TRBV5-1,-,-,TRBJ2-1,TGCGCCAGCCGCCCCGGGACTGTCTACAATGAGCAGTTCTTC,CASRPGTVYNEQFF
TRBV7-2,-,TRBD1,TRBJ2-5,TGTGCCAGCAGCTTAAGGGACAGAACGGGCGGCCGGGCCCAGTACTTC,CASSLRDRTGGRAQYF
TRBV2,-,-,TRBJ2-6,TGTGCCAGCAGTACGAGGACGGGGGGGGCCAACGTCCTGACTTTC,CASSTRTGGANVLTF
TRBV18,-,-,TRBJ2-7,TGTGCCAGCTCACCATCGGCGGTAAGGGGCTACGAGCAGTACTTC,CASSPSAVRGYEQYF
TRBV18,-,TRBD2,TRBJ2-3,TGTGCCAGCTCCGGGACTAGCGGGGGACCCAGCACAGATACGCAGTATTTT,CASSGTSGGPSTDTQYF
TRBV27,-,-,TRBJ2-7,TGTGCCAGCAGTTTTAGTTCGTGGGGGCTCGAGCAGTACTTC,CASSFSSWGLEQYF
TRBV6-4,-,TRBD1,TRBJ1-2,TGTGCCAGCCGGGGGACAGGGGCTGGCTACACCTTC,CASRGTGAGYTF
TRBV7-9,-,-,TRBJ1-4,TGTGCCAGCAGCTTTGAAGGAAGCGTTGAAAAACTGTTTTTT,CASSFEGSVEKLFF
TRBV18,-,-,TRBJ1-3,TGTGCCAGCTCACCATTCCGGGGTGACGTGACTTCTGGAAACACCATATATTTT,CASSPFRGDVTSGNTIYF
TRBV7-9,-,-,TRBJ1-2,TGTGCCAGCAGCCAGACAGGTCTGGATGGCTACACCTTC,CASSQTGLDGYTF
TRBV19,-,TRBD2,TRBJ2-3,TGTGCCAGTAGTCAGGGCCGGACTAGCGGGGGCCAAGCAGATACGCAGTATTTT,CASSQGRTSGGQADTQYF
TRBV4-1,-,TRBD1,TRBJ1-2,TGCGCCAGCAGCCAAGAGACAGGGCCTAACTATGGCTACACCTTC,CASSQETGPNYGYTF
TRBV4-1,-,-,TRBJ2-7,TGCGCCAGCAGACGGGACTCCTCCTACGAGCAGTACTTC,CASRRDSSYEQYF
TRBV7-2,-,-,TRBJ2-1,TGTGCCAGCAGCTTAAGCCCGGAACTAACCGTCTTCTTC,CASSLSPELTVFF
TRBV19,-,TRBD1,TRBJ1-2,TGTGCCAGTAGCCCCGGCAGGGGGCAGTTGGATGGCTACACCTTC,CASSPGRGQLDGYTF
TRBV5-1,-,-,TRBJ2-7,TGCGCCAGCAGCCCCTCGACAGACACAAAGCAGTACTTC,CASSPSTDTKQYF
TRBV3-1/TRBV3-2,-,TRBD1,TRBJ1-2,TGTGCCAGCAGCGAGCCCTCGGGACAGGGGGGCCGCGGTGGCTACACCTTC,CASSEPSGQGGRGGYTF
TRBV28,-,TRBD2,TRBJ2-3,TGTGCCAGCAGCCCAAGCGGGGGGGAAATCACAGATACGCAGTATTTT,CASSPSGGEITDTQYF
TRBV6-2/TRBV6-3,-,-,TRBJ2-6,TGTGCCAGCAGTGTTCGAATGAGCCGCTCTGGGGCCAACGTCCTGACTTTC,CASSVRMSRSGANVLTF
TRBV6-5,once,TRBD2,TRBJ2-1,TGTGCCAGCAGCCAGAGCGGGAGAGGGTATGAGCAGTTCTTC,CASSQSGRGYEQFF
TRBV5-1,-,TRBD2,TRBJ2-1,TGCGCCAGCAGCGGACCGGGACTAGCGGACTACAATGAGCAGTTCTTC,CASSGPGLADYNEQFF
TRBV4-2,once,TRBD2,TRBJ2-1,TGTGCCAGCAGCCAAACTAGCGGGAGTTACAATGAGCAGTTCTTC,CASSQTSGSYNEQFF
TRBV5-1,-,-,TRBJ2-3,TGCGCCAGCAGCCCCGTTTCGGGGGGCCGCACAGATACGCAGTATTTT,CASSPVSGGRTDTQYF
TRBV3-1/TRBV3-2,-,TRBD1,TRBJ1-1,TGTGCCAGCAGCTACAGGGGGAACACTGAAGCTTTCTTT,CASSYRGNTEAFF
TRBV19,-,-,TRBJ1-4,TGTGCCAGTACGAGCCAATTCGGGGGGCAGGAAAAACTGTTTTTT,CASTSQFGGQEKLFF
TRBV7-2,-,-,TRBJ1-5,TGTGCCAGCAGCTCACGGGGGGGTCAGCCCCAGCATTTT,CASSSRGGQPQHF
TRBV19,-,-,TRBJ2-7,TGTGCCAGTAGTGTAGGGGCAACCTACGAGCAGTACTTC,CASSVGATYEQYF
TRBV5-4,-,-,TRBJ2-5,TGTGCCACACACAGGTCTCAAGAGACCCAGTACTTC,CATHRSQETQYF
TRBV30,-,-,TRBJ2-3,TGTGCCGCCGGAGGGAGTGATACGCAGTATTTT,CAAGGSDTQYF